Below are 29 T cell receptor beta chains sequenced from a single sample in a study of OX40 agonist ivuxolimab in advanced cancers. The protocol was immunoSEQ multiplex PCR, while the TCRdb copy is restricted to in-frame clones and leaves out a portion. The top ten hold more than 5% of the sample, which has about 97,000 clones, roughly nine tenths seen once. The sample in question was CD4+ or CD8+ T cells sorted from blood, obtained in a trial of the OX40 agonist ivuxolimab. Source of these receptors: an adult with an advanced solid tumor such as melanoma, head and neck, liver or kidney cancer.

This sequence joins TRBV27 and TRBJ1-6; no firm D call. Germline CDR1 MNHEY, CDR2 SMNVEV (reference sequence). Trimming shortened V by 6 bases and J by 10 bases, and 10 bases separated the two germline ends. This CDR3 contains 12 residues. CDR3 region: CASRGQRSPLHF. As DNA, the CDR3 is TGTGCCAGCAGGGGTCAACGCTCACCCCTCCACTTT.

This chain links TRBV18 with TRBJ2-5, with 7 bases fitting TRBD2. Germline V gives CDR1 KGHSH, CDR2 LQKENI. The V and J ends lost 1 base and 4 bases, in that order; junction bases with no gene match: 9. This CDR3 has 16 residues. The CDR3 coding sequence is TGTGCCAGCTCACCACGTCTAGCGGAATGGGGAGAGACCCAGTACTTC. Amino acid sequence: CASSPRLAEWGETQYF.

This clone was recorded a few times. The chain employs TRBV27 and TRBJ2-2, with 8 nucleotides matching TRBD1. The CDR3 runs 13 residues. V lost 10 bases, J lost 3 bases, and 4 bases stayed unmatched. CDR1 is MNHEY, CDR2 SMNVEV, per germline (reference sequence). In nucleotides, the CDR3 is TGTGCCACCGAGGACAGGGACACCGGGGAGCTGTTTTTT. This gives the protein CATEDRDTGELFF.

The chain joins TRBV16 to TRBJ2-2; 9 nucleotides match TRBD2. The germline V gene has CDR1 KGHSY and CDR2 FQNENV. The CDR3 loop spans 14 amino acids. The ends lost 4 bases at V and 6 bases at J; junction bases unmatched: 3. In DNA, the CDR3 is TGTGCCAGCAGCCGTCAGCGGGAGGCCGGGGAGCTGTTTTTT. Translated, it gives CASSRQREAGELFF.

The chain employs TRBV30 and TRBJ1-1, with D hard to call. This CDR3 region has 13 residues. Germline CDR1 and CDR2: GTSNPN and SVGIG (reference sequence). V was clipped by 4 bases and J by 1 base, with 10 bases between them. CDR3 in DNA: TGTGCCTGGATCCGAGGCCGGAACACTGAAGCTTTCTTT. Translating it yields CAWIRGRNTEAFF. Combining the CDR3 with reference TRBV30 and TRBJ1-1 gives the whole variable domain SQTIHQWPATLVQPVGSPLSLECTVEGTSNPNLYWYRQAAGRGLQLLFYSVGIGQISSEVPQNLSASRPQDRQFILSSKKLLLSDSGFYLCAWIRGRNTEAFFGQGTRLTVV.

The chain couples TRBV6-1 to TRBJ1-4, with D perhaps TRBD1 (5 bases). Germline loops: CDR1 MNHNS, CDR2 SASEGT. Trimming cost V 4 bases and J 6 bases, with 15 bases left between them. The CDR3 has 15 residues. The CDR3 is CASSVQWGGDEKLFF. CDR3 bases: TGTGCCAGCAGTGTCCAATGGGGAGGGGATGAAAAACTGTTTTTT.

The V gene is TRBV7-2, the J gene TRBJ2-7; 9 bases agree with TRBD1. The CDR3 spans 15 residues. V was clipped by 1 base and J by 3 bases; unmatched bases: 4. Germline values: CDR1 SGHTA, CDR2 FQGNSA. The CDR3 region has the DNA TGTGCCAGCAGCTTAGGACAGGGGGGGGTCTACGAGCAGTACTTC. Translation gives CASSLGQGGVYEQYF. Looking up the rest from reference TRBV7-2 and TRBJ2-7 gives the full variable domain: GAGVSQSPSNKVTEKGKDVELRCDPISGHTALYWYRQSLGQGLEFLIYFQGNSAPDKSGLPSDRFSAERTGGSVSTLTIQRTQQEDSAVYLCASSLGQGGVYEQYFGPGTRLTVT.

The V and J genes are TRBV13 and TRBJ2-1, with 8 nucleotides matching TRBD2. Germline CDR1 reads PRHDT; CDR2 reads FYEKMQ (reference sequence). The CDR3 has 17 residues. The ends lost 5 bases at V and 1 base at J; junction bases unmatched: 10. The CDR3 DNA sequence: TGTGCCAGCAGCCAGACCCGGGGGGGCACATCCTACAATGAGCAGTTCTTC. It translates to CASSQTRGGTSYNEQFF.

In its sample, this clone was seen once. V and J are TRBV7-9 and TRBJ1-1; 8 bases fit TRBD1. This CDR3 has 11 residues. The V and J ends lost 6 bases and 12 bases, in that order; junction bases with no gene match: 6. Germline V gene data show CDR1 as SEHNR and CDR2 as FQNEAQ (reference sequence). Here the CDR3 reads CASSSGGGTFF. CDR3 DNA sequence: TGTGCCAGCAGTTCAGGGGGCGGTACTTTCTTT.

The rearrangement uses TRBV19 and TRBJ2-7, with TRBD2 matching over 8 bases. This CDR3 comprises 14 residues. The junction had 3 bases not matched to a gene; V was cut back by 1 base and J by 4 bases. Germline values: CDR1 LNHDA, CDR2 SQIVND (reference sequence). The CDR3 loop is CASSIGTSGYEQYF. In nucleotides, the CDR3 is TGTGCCAGTAGTATAGGAACTAGCGGTTACGAGCAGTACTTC.

This clone is a singleton in its sample. The rearrangement uses TRBV2 and TRBJ2-1; unclear D gene. CDR1 and CDR2 (germline): SNHLY, FYNNEI. This CDR3 region has 11 residues. Deletions cut 6 bases from V and 2 bases from J, with 2 bases between. DNA of the CDR3: TGTGCCAGCAGAACCTACAATGAGCAGTTCTTC. This codes for CASRTYNEQFF.

This clone appeared a few times. This chain uses TRBV19 with TRBJ2-1, with D possibly being TRBD2 (6 bases). The CDR3 consists of 16 residues. Germline V CDR1 and CDR2: LNHDA, SQIVND (reference sequence). V gave up 0 bases and J gave up 0 bases, with 9 bases separating them. CDR3 nucleotides: TGTGCCAGTAGTATAGATGCCGGGAGCTCCTACAATGAGCAGTTCTTC. It encodes CASSIDAGSSYNEQFF. Together with reference TRBV19 and TRBJ2-1, the CDR3 gives the full variable domain: DGGITQSPKYLFRKEGQNVTLSCEQNLNHDAMYWYRQDPGQGLRLIYYSQIVNDFQKGDIAEGYSVSREKKESFPLTVTSAQKNPTAFYLCASSIDAGSSYNEQFFGPGTRLTVL.

This clone was detected only once. The chain uses TRBV30 and TRBJ2-5; D gene unclear. The CDR3 length is 13 residues. CDR1 and CDR2 (germline): GTSNPN, SVGIG (reference sequence). V was trimmed by 2 bases and J by 1 base, leaving 8 bases between them. CDR3 nucleotide sequence: TGTGCCTGGAGTTTGGGCTCCCAAGAGACCCAGTACTTC. Protein: CAWSLGSQETQYF.

The rearrangement links TRBV19 to TRBJ2-1; D gene ambiguous. The CDR3 spans 15 residues. Between the trimmed V and J ends, which lost 2 bases and 3 bases, there was a span of 11 bases. Looked up from germline, CDR1 is LNHDA and CDR2 is SQIVND (reference sequence). Here the CDR3 DNA reads TGTGCCAGTAGTATAATTGAAGCGAGCTACAATGAGCAGTTCTTC. Amino acid sequence: CASSIIEASYNEQFF.

The genes are TRBV18 and TRBJ2-2; 14 bases are a match to TRBD2. The CDR3 spans 18 residues. J lost 4 bases, V lost 5 bases, and 9 bases had no gene match. CDR1 is KGHSH, CDR2 LQKENI, per germline. The DNA for the CDR3 is TGTGCCAGCTCATTGCCGGGACTAGCGGGAGCGATCACCGGGGAGCTGTTTTTT. Translation: CASSLPGLAGAITGELFF.

The chain is built from TRBV30 and TRBJ1-4; D remains ambiguous. Germline V gives CDR1 GTSNPN, CDR2 SVGIG (reference sequence). V was cut by 3 bases and J by 5 bases, with 13 bases left in between. There are 14 residues in the CDR3. CDR3 bases: TGTGCCTGGAGGCCCCATTCGGGGAATGAAAAACTGTTTTTT. The encoded protein is CAWRPHSGNEKLFF. The entire variable domain, with the rest obtained from reference TRBV30 and TRBJ1-4, is as follows: SQTIHQWPATLVQPVGSPLSLECTVEGTSNPNLYWYRQAAGRGLQLLFYSVGIGQISSEVPQNLSASRPQDRQFILSSKKLLLSDSGFYLCAWRPHSGNEKLFFGSGTQLSVL.

The chain is built from TRBV5-1 and TRBJ2-1; D is undetermined. The ends were cut back, 0 bases at V and 9 bases at J, with 13 bases in the middle. This CDR3 has 14 residues. Germline V gene lookup returns CDR1 SGHRS and CDR2 YFSETQ. CDR3 sequence reads: CASSLERPQSEQFF. CDR3 DNA: TGCGCCAGCAGCTTGGAGAGGCCCCAAAGTGAGCAGTTCTTC.

V and J are TRBV6-1 and TRBJ2-7, with 9 bases matching TRBD1. The CDR3 covers 13 residues. Germline V lookup: CDR1 MNHNS, CDR2 SASEGT. Trimming took 10 bases from V and 7 from J; bases not matched to a gene: 11. The CDR3 sequence is CATLTGGAWEQYF. CDR3 in DNA: TGTGCCACCCTGACAGGGGGTGCGTGGGAGCAGTACTTC.

The chain combines TRBV27 with TRBJ1-5, with D perhaps TRBD1 (6 bases). The CDR3 spans 16 residues. The V gene lost 3 bases and the J gene lost 7 bases, with 19 bases spanning the gap. CDR1 is MNHEY and CDR2 is SMNVEV in the germline V gene (reference sequence). The CDR3 DNA reads as TGTGCCAGCAGTTTCTCCTGGACAGCACTAGGGCAGCCCCAGCATTTT. This gives the protein CASSFSWTALGQPQHF.

V usage is TRBV7-6 and J usage is TRBJ2-7, with 9 bases that match TRBD2. The V and J ends lost 2 bases and 6 bases, in that order; junction bases with no gene match: 5. The CDR3 runs 14 residues. From germline, CDR1 is SGHVS and CDR2 FNYEAQ. This CDR3 reads CASSLLAGRGEQYF. DNA of the CDR3: TGTGCCAGCAGCTTACTAGCGGGAAGAGGCGAGCAGTACTTC.

This sequence joins TRBV6-6 and TRBJ1-4, with no clear D. Germline V gene sequence: CDR1 MNHNY, CDR2 SVGAGI (reference sequence). The germline V and J ends were trimmed by 7 bases and 0 bases, with 3 bases remaining between them. The CDR3 is made up of 12 amino acids. CDR3 loop: CASISTNEKLFF. For the CDR3, the DNA is TGTGCCAGCATTTCAACTAATGAAAAACTGTTTTTT.

The chain links TRBV7-8 to TRBJ1-2; the match to TRBD1 covers 9 bases. The trim removed 3 bases at V and 4 bases at J, leaving 6 bases unmatched. This CDR3 is built from 15 residues. CDR1 is SGHVS, CDR2 FQNEAQ, per germline. The CDR3, as DNA: TGTGCCAGCAGCTTTTCACAGGGGGCCAGCTATGGCTACACCTTC. The encoded protein is CASSFSQGASYGYTF. The full variable domain, with the rest looked up from reference TRBV7-8 and TRBJ1-2, is GAGVSQSPRYKVAKRGQDVALRCDPISGHVSLFWYQQALGQGPEFLTYFQNEAQLDKSGLPSDRFFAERPEGSVSTLKIQRTQQEDSAVYLCASSFSQGASYGYTFGSGTRLTVV.

The chain recombines TRBV7-9 with TRBJ2-2; 7 bases line up with TRBD2. Per the germline V gene, CDR1 is SEHNR and CDR2 is FQNEAQ (reference sequence). The CDR3 is 15 amino acids. The V segment lost 2 bases and the J segment 6 bases; nucleotides outside the gene matches: 6. The CDR3 sequence is CASSLFGRLAGELFF. The CDR3 DNA follows: TGTGCCAGCAGCTTATTCGGGAGGCTGGCCGGGGAGCTGTTTTTT.

This rearrangement joins TRBV4-3 to TRBJ2-1; D is ambiguous. Trimming shortened V by 4 bases and J by 10 bases, and 14 bases separated the two germline ends. The CDR3 totals 13 residues. CDR1 and CDR2 from the germline V gene are LGHNA and YSLEER. The CDR3 protein is CASSPAAQLEQFF. The DNA for the CDR3 is TGCGCCAGCAGCCCGGCCGCCCAACTAGAGCAGTTCTTC.

V is TRBV18 and J is TRBJ2-7, with D perhaps matching TRBD1 (6 bases). Germline lookup yields CDR1 KGHSH and CDR2 LQKENI. V lost 0 bases and J 4 bases, leaving 13 bases between the germline ends. This CDR3 region has 15 residues. The CDR3 protein is CASSPPPGERYEQYF. The DNA for the CDR3 is TGTGCCAGCTCACCACCCCCAGGGGAACGGTACGAGCAGTACTTC.

In its sample, this clone was seen a few times. The J gene is TRBJ1-1, the V gene TRBV7-9, with a possible D match to TRBD1 (6 bases). There are 15 residues in the CDR3. Germline V gene lookup returns CDR1 SEHNR and CDR2 FQNEAQ (reference sequence). V dropped 5 bases and J dropped 1 base, with 14 bases sitting between them. The CDR3 DNA reads TGTGCCAGCAGCCTCGATCAGGGGAGGAACACTGAAGCTTTCTTT. This translates into CASSLDQGRNTEAFF.

The genes are TRBV19 and TRBJ1-4; a weak D match, TRBD1 (5 bases). With 4 bases removed from V and 7 bases from J, the gap between germline ends came to 16 bases. CDR1 and CDR2 from the germline V gene are LNHDA and SQIVND (reference sequence). The CDR3 has 15 amino acids. The CDR3 spells CASSTRGPGGEKLFF. CDR3 nucleotides: TGTGCCAGTAGTACAAGAGGTCCGGGGGGTGAAAAACTGTTTTTT. Drawing the rest from reference TRBV19 and TRBJ1-4, the complete variable domain is DGGITQSPKYLFRKEGQNVTLSCEQNLNHDAMYWYRQDPGQGLRLIYYSQIVNDFQKGDIAEGYSVSREKKESFPLTVTSAQKNPTAFYLCASSTRGPGGEKLFFGSGTQLSVL.

This chain uses TRBV18 with TRBJ2-2, with TRBD2 matching 12 bases. The CDR3 consists of 15 residues. V lost 5 bases and J lost 7; bases outside the gene matches: 5. Germline V gives CDR1 KGHSH, CDR2 LQKENI. CDR3 protein: CASSERTSGNGELFF. The CDR3 coding sequence is TGTGCCAGCTCAGAGAGGACTAGCGGGAACGGGGAGCTGTTTTTT.

This clone was detected only once. V gene TRBV4-1 combines with J gene TRBJ2-7, with TRBD2 matching over 8 bases. Germline CDR1 and CDR2: MGHRA and YSYEKL. The CDR3 is 17 residues long. Trimming removed 0 bases from V and 2 bases from J; junction bases left unmatched: 9. CDR3 amino acids: CASSQEVLSSGPYEQYF. DNA for the CDR3: TGCGCCAGCAGCCAAGAAGTTTTGTCTAGCGGGCCCTACGAGCAGTACTTC.